One sample yielded the 18 T cell receptor beta chains listed below, sequenced in a study of naive and memory T cell subsets (dated 2017 in TCRdb). Library preparation used UMI-ligation and nested PCR. TCRdb shows the sequencer as Illumina MiSeq. An equimolar mix of two oligonucleotides covering both TRBC1 and TRBC2 was used as the beta constant-region primer. The raw public reads went through TCRdb reprocessing: fastp at Q25, MiXCR clone calling, in-frame beta chains kept. Every entry covers one CDR3 protein and lists the most common genes and DNA from its rows. In this sample the table shows around 160,000 distinct CDR3 sequences, 15% to 20% of which occur a single time. The ten largest account for around 0.14% of the sample. The sequencing sample was made of naive CD4+ T cells from blood. The cell subset or site label for this specimen denotes: naive T cells, CD45RA high CD27+. Every receptor here comes from a human donor in good health.

This clonotype has only a few counts. The genes are TRBV5-5 and TRBJ1-5; 10 bases fit TRBD1. CDR1 is SGHKS, CDR2 YYEKEE, per germline (reference sequence). V lost 0 bases, J lost 7 bases, and 4 bases stayed unmatched. This CDR3 is built from 15 residues. CDR3 sequence: CASSLAGTGDQPQHF. DNA for the CDR3: TGTGCCAGCAGCTTGGCCGGGACAGGGGACCAGCCCCAGCATTTT.

This clonotype was detected a few times. The gene calls are TRBV3-1 and TRBJ2-5; 8 nucleotides line up with TRBD1. Looked up from germline, CDR1 is LGHDT and CDR2 is YNNKEL (reference sequence). CDR3 length: 18 residues. The V gene end was trimmed by 1 base and the J gene end by 4 bases; junction bases not matched to a gene: 14. CDR3 nucleotides: TGTGCCAGCAGCCAAGTGAATTCAGGGGGCGCTGATGTAGAGACCCAGTACTTC. It specifies CASSQVNSGGADVETQYF.

This clonotype was detected only a few times. V gene TRBV12-3 or TRBV12-4 combines with J gene TRBJ2-4; D is perhaps TRBD1 (5 bases). Deletions cut 6 bases from V and 1 base from J, with 13 bases between. The length of the CDR3 is 15 residues. CDR3 protein: CASSRSGSAKNIQYF. The CDR3 DNA sequence: TGTGCCAGCAGCCGTTCAGGGTCGGCCAAAAACATTCAGTACTTC.

Only a few counts were recorded for this clonotype. The gene calls are TRBV20-1 and TRBJ2-3; TRBD1 matches 7 bases. CDR3 length: 17 residues. Looked up from germline, CDR1 is DFQATT and CDR2 is SNEGSKA (reference sequence). After removal of 0 bases from V and 2 bases from J, the junction contained 11 bases not matched to a gene. CDR3 sequence reads: CSARDGSTGIDTDTQYF. The CDR3 DNA reads TGCAGTGCTAGAGATGGATCGACAGGGATCGACACAGATACGCAGTATTTT.

The chain employs TRBV7-9 and TRBJ2-1; maybe TRBD2 (5 bases). The V gene lost 6 bases and the J gene lost 0 bases, with 15 bases spanning the gap. The CDR3 is 16 residues long. Germline values: CDR1 SEHNR, CDR2 FQNEAQ (reference sequence). The CDR3 nucleotides read TGTGCCAGCAGTTTGATTGCGGGTAGCTCCTACAATGAGCAGTTCTTC. It translates to CASSLIAGSSYNEQFF.

The chain carries TRBV7-6 and TRBJ2-7; D not certain. The V end lost 2 bases, the J end lost 6 bases, and 14 bases lay between the germline ends. The CDR3 sequence is 14 residues long. The germline gives CDR1 SGHVS, CDR2 FNYEAQ. For the CDR3, the DNA is TGTGCCAGCAGCTTAATGCAAGGTGTTCCCGAGCAGTACTTC. It specifies CASSLMQGVPEQYF.

This clonotype occurred a few times. The genes are TRBV21-1 and TRBJ2-7; the D call in the table, TRBD1, was not verified against the DNA. TRBV21-1 is recorded as a pseudogene. The CDR3 spans 15 residues. CDR3 coding DNA: TGTGCCACCCAGGAGGTAGGGAGCGACTCCTACGAGCAGTACTTC. It codes for CATQEVGSDSYEQYF.

The chain recombines TRBV19 with TRBJ2-7; D gene unclear. Per the germline V gene, CDR1 is LNHDA and CDR2 is SQIVND (reference sequence). Trimming took off 6 bases at V and 5 bases at J, with 20 bases between the two ends. The CDR3 runs to 15 residues. CDR3 coding DNA: TGTGCCAGTAGGACGCCGGGTTCCGGCAACCACGAGCAGTACTTC. Protein product: CASRTPGSGNHEQYF.

The V gene is TRBV29-1, the J gene TRBJ1-1, with TRBD1 as a possible D gene (6 bases). Deletions cut 2 bases from V and 11 bases from J, with 18 bases between. The CDR3 has 13 residues. Per the germline V gene, CDR1 is SQVTM and CDR2 is ANQGSEA. As DNA, the CDR3 is TGCAGCGTTGAAAGGGGGTCCGGGACAATGGCTTTCTTT. Translation: CSVERGSGTMAFF.

This clonotype came up a few times. The rearrangement links TRBV4-3 to TRBJ2-5; D assignment may be TRBD1 or TRBD2 (5 bases each). The CDR3 is made up of 16 amino acids. V lost 0 bases and J lost 7, with 18 bases in between. Germline CDR1 reads LGHNA; CDR2 reads YSLEER. DNA of the CDR3: TGCGCCAGCAGCCAAGATCTGGGGGAGACCGGTGGGACCCAGTACTTC. Protein sequence: CASSQDLGETGGTQYF.

This clonotype has a handful of counts. The chain couples TRBV7-6 to TRBJ2-1; D unresolved. Trimming took 5 bases from V and 1 from J, leaving 18 bases between them. Germline CDR1 and CDR2: SGHVS and FNYEAQ. CDR3 length: 17 residues. The CDR3 DNA reads as TGTGCCAGCAGCCCTAGAGACTTGGGCGTTTCCTACAATGAGCAGTTCTTC. The encoded protein is CASSPRDLGVSYNEQFF.

To note about this clonotype: A clone one base away is much larger, so this may be a read error. V and J are TRBV5-4 and TRBJ2-7; 7 nucleotides match TRBD2. Germline V CDR1 and CDR2: SGHNT, YYREEE (reference sequence). The CDR3 is made up of 13 amino acids. Losses at the gene ends were 4 bases for V and 6 bases for J; bases not matched to a gene: 7. The CDR3 sequence is CASSPGGRVEQYF. The CDR3 bases are TGTGCCAGCAGCCCGGGGGGAAGAGTCGAGCAGTACTTC.

The CDR3 here is CSAGGRGSTGELFF. The CDR3 DNA follows: TGCAGTGCTGGAGGCCGGGGAAGCACCGGGGAGCTGTTTTTT. The rearrangement links TRBV20-1 to TRBJ2-2, with D possibly being TRBD2 (5 bases). V was pared by 5 bases and J by 4 bases, with 14 bases between. Germline values: CDR1 DFQATT, CDR2 SNEGSKA (reference sequence). The CDR3 totals 14 residues.

The V gene is TRBV7-2, the J gene TRBJ2-7, with D possibly being TRBD2 (6 bases). The CDR3 is made up of 13 amino acids. Germline V gene lookup returns CDR1 SGHTA and CDR2 FQGNSA. The V end was cut by 7 bases, the J end by 0 bases, with 10 bases between. The CDR3 here is CASMRDSSYEQYF. The CDR3, as DNA: TGTGCCAGCATGCGGGACTCCTCCTACGAGCAGTACTTC.

Only a few counts were recorded for this clonotype. The gene calls are TRBV6-5 and TRBJ1-5; possible D gene TRBD1, 5 bases. There are 14 residues in the CDR3. V was clipped by 6 bases and J by 5 bases, with 14 bases between them. CDR1 is MNHEY and CDR2 is SVGAGI in the germline V gene. CDR3 amino acids: CASSPRPGDQPQHF. DNA of the CDR3: TGTGCCAGCAGCCCCCGACCGGGGGATCAGCCCCAGCATTTT.

The chain uses TRBV7-8 and TRBJ2-7; 7 bases are shared with TRBD2. Trimming at V came to 4 bases and at J to 3 bases, leaving 24 bases not matched to a gene. Germline loops: CDR1 SGHVS, CDR2 FQNEAQ. The CDR3 loop spans 20 amino acids. CDR3 protein: CASSSYRLWTKREGIYEQYF. CDR3 coding DNA: TGTGCCAGCAGCTCCTACCGACTCTGGACTAAGCGGGAAGGGATCTACGAGCAGTACTTC. The full variable domain, in which reference TRBV7-8 and TRBJ2-7 provide the parts outside the CDR3, is GAGVSQSPRYKVAKRGQDVALRCDPISGHVSLFWYQQALGQGPEFLTYFQNEAQLDKSGLPSDRFFAERPEGSVSTLKIQRTQQEDSAVYLCASSSYRLWTKREGIYEQYFGPGTRLTVT.

This chain links TRBV7-2 with TRBJ2-1; D unclear. CDR1 is SGHTA, CDR2 FQGNSA, per germline. The CDR3 is 14 residues long. V lost 5 bases and J 7 bases, leaving 15 bases between the germline ends. The CDR3 DNA follows: TGTGCCAGCAGCAAAGCTTTTACCGCTAATGAGCAGTTCTTC. It encodes CASSKAFTANEQFF.

This clonotype has a handful of counts. The CDR3 nucleotides are TGTGCCTGGGACAGGGGGCCAGGAGAAAAACTGTTTTTT. Protein product: CAWDRGPGEKLFF. The chain recombines TRBV30 with TRBJ1-4, with 10 bases that match TRBD1. Germline assignment: CDR1 GTSNPN and CDR2 SVGIG (reference sequence). The V gene end was trimmed by 5 bases and the J gene end by 8 bases; junction bases not matched to a gene: 5. The CDR3 runs to 13 residues.